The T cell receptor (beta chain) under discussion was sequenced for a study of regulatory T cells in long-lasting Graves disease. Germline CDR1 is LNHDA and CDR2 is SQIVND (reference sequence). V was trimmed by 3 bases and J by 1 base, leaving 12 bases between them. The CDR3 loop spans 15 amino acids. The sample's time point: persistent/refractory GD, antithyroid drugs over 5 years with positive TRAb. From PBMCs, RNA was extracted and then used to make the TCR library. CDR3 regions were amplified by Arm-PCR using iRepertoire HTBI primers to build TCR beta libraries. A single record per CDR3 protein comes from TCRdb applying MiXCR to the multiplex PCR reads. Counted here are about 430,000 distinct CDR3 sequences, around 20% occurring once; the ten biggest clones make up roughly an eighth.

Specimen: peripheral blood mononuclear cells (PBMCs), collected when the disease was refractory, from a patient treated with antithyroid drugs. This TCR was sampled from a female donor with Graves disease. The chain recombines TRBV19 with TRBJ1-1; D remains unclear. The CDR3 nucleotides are TGTGCCAGTAGTATTACGCCCCAACAGAACACTGAAGCTTTCTTT. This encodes CASSITPQQNTEAFF.